A single sample gave rise to the 10 T cell receptor beta chains below, sequenced in a study of beta chain features in type 1 diabetes (dated by TCRdb to 2016 to 2018). The research as a whole found: Type 1 diabetes patients showed a moderate but significant shortening of TCRB CDR3 length in all four CD4+ subsets.

These receptors lack a known antigen. Library preparation was by the immunoSEQ multiplex PCR assay. The High Capacity cDNA Reverse Transcription Kit was used to reverse transcribe all of the isolated RNA, meaning that expressed TCRB transcripts were what got sequenced. The table comes from immuneACCESS by way of TCRdb, which keeps in-frame sequences with V and J called. Part of the clones is missing from these tables; in studies checked, under half for an unresolved V gene and the rest for unknown reasons. The sample includes roughly 700,000 clones, with 13% observed a single time. In total, the top ten clones hold around 0.022% of the sample. Sequenced sample: naive CD4+ T cells from blood. Taken with the paper, the label for cell subset or site translates to: true naive CD4+ T cells. The receptor source for this set is a man aged 18 to 29 with type 1 diabetes.

Of note for this clone: This CDR3 is also generated by other DNA sequences in the sample. This chain connects TRBV28 to TRBJ2-7; unclear D gene. The CDR3 length is 12 residues. Germline V gene data show CDR1 as MDHEN and CDR2 as SYDVKM. Trimming took 1 base from V and 4 from J, leaving 5 bases between them. The CDR3 DNA reads as TGTGCCAGCAGTTTATTCCCTTACGAGCAGTACTTC. This gives the protein CASSLFPYEQYF.

This clone was recorded a few times. The chain carries TRBV6-6 and TRBJ2-2; D possibly uses TRBD1 or TRBD2 (5 bases each). This CDR3 spans 16 amino acids. Per the germline V gene, CDR1 is MNHNY and CDR2 is SVGAGI (reference sequence). V was pared by 6 bases and J by 5 bases, with 19 bases between. The CDR3 is CASSQEGPPGTGELFF. The CDR3 region has the DNA TGTGCCAGCAGCCAAGAGGGACCCCCGGGGACCGGGGAGCTGTTTTTT.

The rearrangement joins TRBV9 to TRBJ1-1, with D perhaps TRBD1 (5 bases). Germline values: CDR1 SGDLS, CDR2 YYNGEE. The germline V and J ends were trimmed by 3 bases and 2 bases, with 17 bases remaining between them. The CDR3 runs to 16 residues. The CDR3 DNA follows: TGTGCCAGCAGCGACAAGGGTCTAGGGGTTAACACTGAAGCTTTCTTT. It codes for CASSDKGLGVNTEAFF. Supplemented by reference TRBV9 and TRBJ1-1, the full variable domain reads DSGVTQTPKHLITATGQRVTLRCSPRSGDLSVYWYQQSLDQGLQFLIQYYNGEERAKGNILERFSAQQFPDLHSELNLSSLELGDSALYFCASSDKGLGVNTEAFFGQGTRLTVV.

This clone was counted a few times. The chain uses TRBV15 and TRBJ2-5; D unclear. The CDR3 consists of 14 residues. Germline lookup yields CDR1 LNHNV and CDR2 YYDKDF (reference sequence). V lost 5 bases and J 2 bases, leaving 12 bases between the germline ends. The CDR3 protein is CATSVNQIQETQYF. The CDR3 DNA sequence: TGTGCCACCAGCGTCAACCAAATTCAAGAGACCCAGTACTTC.

This clone has a handful of counts. The chain has TRBV28 and TRBJ2-6; D not resolved. This CDR3 has 15 amino acids. Germline V CDR1 and CDR2: MDHEN, SYDVKM. The ends were cut back, 8 bases at V and 0 bases at J, with 11 bases in the middle. In nucleotides, the CDR3 is TGTGCCAGCGGCCTAATTAGCTCTGGGGCCAACGTCCTGACTTTC. This translates into CASGLISSGANVLTF.

This clone has only a few counts. V and J are TRBV11-3 and TRBJ1-2, with 7 bases fitting TRBD1. V shed 4 bases, J shed 4 bases, and the junction held 9 bases outside the gene matches. Germline loops: CDR1 SGHNT, CDR2 YENEEA. The CDR3 covers 15 residues. The CDR3 DNA follows: TGTGCCAGCAGCTCCAACAGGGGCCCACGCTATGGCTACACCTTC. Its protein is CASSSNRGPRYGYTF.

This clone was detected a few times. The V and J genes are TRBV10-3 and TRBJ2-4, with D perhaps matching TRBD1 or TRBD2 (5 bases each). This CDR3 comprises 17 residues. Germline V gene sequence: CDR1 ENHRY, CDR2 SYGVKD. V lost 4 bases and J lost 2, with 18 bases in between. Here the CDR3 reads CAISGDANPGSKNIQYF. In DNA, the CDR3 is TGTGCCATCAGTGGGGACGCTAACCCTGGGTCCAAAAACATTCAGTACTTC.

The rearrangement links TRBV2 to TRBJ1-5; D unresolved. CDR3 size: 12 residues. V was trimmed by 6 bases and J by 5 bases, leaving 8 bases between them. CDR1 and CDR2 (germline): SNHLY, FYNNEI. The CDR3 bases are TGTGCCAGCAGGCTACTACATCAGCCCCAGCATTTT. This encodes CASRLLHQPQHF.

This clone was detected only a few times. This rearrangement joins TRBV5-1 to TRBJ2-4; 7 nucleotides match TRBD1. Germline CDR1 and CDR2: SGHRS and YFSETQ. The CDR3 is 16 residues long. Trimming removed 0 bases from V and 8 bases from J; junction bases left unmatched: 11. The CDR3 coding sequence is TGCGCCAGCAGCTTGGCCGGGGACAGCCCCGTCTACATTCAGTACTTC. Translated, it gives CASSLAGDSPVYIQYF. Based on the CDR3 plus reference TRBV5-1 and TRBJ2-4, the full variable domain is KAGVTQTPRYLIKTRGQQVTLSCSPISGHRSVSWYQQTPGQGLQFLFEYFSETQRNKGNFPGRFSGRQFSNSRSEMNVSTLELGDSALYLCASSLAGDSPVYIQYFGAGTRLSVL.

The V gene is TRBV6-1, the J gene TRBJ1-1; D not resolved. V was cut by 8 bases and J by 2 bases, with 15 bases left in between. The CDR3 extends over 14 amino acids. Per the germline V gene, CDR1 is MNHNS and CDR2 is SASEGT. The CDR3 DNA reads TGTGCCAGCGGTACAGCTACCTTTAACACTGAAGCTTTCTTT. This codes for CASGTATFNTEAFF.